This T cell receptor (beta chain) was identified during a study of T cell responses to AZD1222 COVID-19 vaccine. Whole-study results and caveats: Clonal diversity may have been underestimated, and the donors were mostly white British, with more females than males. Two doses of AZD1222 preceded a rise in Spike-specific TCR breadth and depth. Baseline serology detected seropositivity in only 5 to 7 AZD1222 recipients. As reported, nearly half of all spike-specific TCRs target variant regions that are unmutated.

Libraries were prepared by immunoSEQ multiplex PCR; TCRdb keeps only in-frame clonotypes and omits some of them. The sample contains about 160,000 clones, around 90% of which appear only once. Worth noting for this clone: What it recognizes is unknown.

CDR3 size: 15 residues. CDR1 SGHAT and CDR2 FQNNGV come from the germline V gene. V lost 2 bases to trimming and J lost 0 bases, with 8 bases between them. This TCR came from an adult in good health. V usage is TRBV11-2 and J usage is TRBJ2-1; the D is unclear. This specimen consisted of peripheral blood, obtained on day 0 of AZD1222 vaccination. Here the CDR3 DNA reads TGTGCCAGCAGCTTAACGCATAGCTCCTACAATGAGCAGTTCTTC. It is translated as CASSLTHSSYNEQFF.